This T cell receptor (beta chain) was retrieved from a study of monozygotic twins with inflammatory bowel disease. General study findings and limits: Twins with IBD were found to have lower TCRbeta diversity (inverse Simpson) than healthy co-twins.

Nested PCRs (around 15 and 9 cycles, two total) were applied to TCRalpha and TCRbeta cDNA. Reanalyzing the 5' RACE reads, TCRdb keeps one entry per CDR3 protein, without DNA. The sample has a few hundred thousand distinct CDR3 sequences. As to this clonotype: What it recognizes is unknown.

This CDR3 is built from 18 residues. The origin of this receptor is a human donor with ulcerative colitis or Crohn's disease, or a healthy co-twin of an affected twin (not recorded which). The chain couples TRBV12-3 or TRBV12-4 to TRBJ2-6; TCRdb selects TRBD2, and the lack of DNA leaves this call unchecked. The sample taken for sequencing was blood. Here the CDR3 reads CASSLAPGPLSGANVLTF.